The subject of this entry is one T cell receptor beta chain. Profiling relied on immunoSEQ multiplex PCR, and the TCRdb table lists in-frame clones only, not all of them. The repertoire holds 68,000 or so clones, with about 84% as singletons. The data were taken from a study of blood T cell repertoires in COVID-19. Turning to the study itself: The United States, Italy and Spain provided the acute and convalescent COVID-19 samples. T cells, B-cell-depleted T cells, or PBMCs supplied cDNA or gDNA.

Germline values: CDR1 KGHSH, CDR2 LQKENI. Trimming shortened V by 2 bases and J by 2 bases, and 12 bases separated the two germline ends. CDR3 size: 15 residues. This chain connects TRBV18 to TRBJ2-5, with D perhaps TRBD1 (5 bases). This sequence was found in a human donor in a cohort sampled during active COVID-19. The specimen was peripheral blood. This CDR3 is CASSPEPDSQETQYF. Here the CDR3 DNA reads TGTGCCAGCTCACCAGAGCCAGACAGTCAAGAGACCCAGTACTTC.